This TCR beta chain was sequenced in a study of monozygotic twins with inflammatory bowel disease (dated by TCRdb to the late 2010s). Notes on the research overall: The full study comprised around 30 monozygotic twin pairs: nine German pairs (four IBD-concordant, five IBD-discordant) and 19 IBD-discordant Danish pairs. Within discordant pairs, disease-associated traits were sought mainly by comparing IBD patients with their genetically identical healthy co-twins. Each individual had, on average, about 151 000 unique TCRalpha sequences and 181 000 unique TCRbeta sequences available for analysis. Here is what the overall study found, with its caveats: TCRbeta repertoire diversity, by inverse Simpson index, was decreased in IBD patients compared with their healthy co-twins. Differing immunosuppressive treatments among patients may have added background noise and inter-individual variability to the repertoires. Distinction between different T cell subtypes could not be achieved in the analysis. Repertoire similarity did not differ between concordant and discordant twins, which could be due to limited statistical power. The results gave no support for a single strong signal or clonotype linked to IBD. Compared with healthy twins, IBD patients shared fewer clonotypes with other individuals, and the difference was most pronounced in patients with signs of disease activity.

From each donor, a roughly 2.5 ml peripheral blood sample was collected into PAXgene tubes and stored at -80 degrees C. Total RNA was isolated from whole blood with the PAXgene blood miRNA kit on an automated QIAcube, without T cell sorting. Deep TCRalpha and TCRbeta repertoire profiling with unique molecular barcoding was performed on peripheral blood of monozygotic twin pairs concordant or discordant for inflammatory bowel disease. Smoking habits were recorded for all twin pairs, with individuals classified as current, former or never smokers. Receptor amplification or capture employed 5' RACE. Preparation of each TCR library used roughly 3,300 ng of total RNA. For each sample, cDNA was synthesized in eight separate reactions using SMARTScribe reverse transcriptase. During cDNA synthesis, template switching was used to introduce unique molecular identifiers that contained a 6-nucleotide sample barcode. TCRalpha and TCRbeta cDNA was amplified by two nested PCRs of approximately 16 and 10 cycles, with bead purification after each PCR. Before amplification, the cDNA was treated with uracil DNA-glycosylase and purified using the QIAquick PCR purification kit. The second PCR was the step at which Illumina TruSeq-compatible adapters and sample-specific barcodes were added. Library quality and concentration were assessed using TapeStation and Qubit, and about 5 ng of each library was pooled. Sequencing of the pooled libraries was done on an Illumina HiSeq2500 single-index Rapid Run using custom sequencing primers and 2 x 100 bp reads. Processing in the source paper ran as follows. PCR and sequencing errors were corrected by UMI-based consensus assembly using MiGEC version 1.2.6. MiXCR version 2.1.1 was used to carry out V(D)J alignment, clonotype assembly and CDR3 extraction. Normalisation of gene usage, clonotype sharing and MAIT/NKT TCR abundance was achieved by analysing the top 1000, 10 000 and 20 000 clonotypes per sample. Diversity was computed as the inverse Simpson index with the vegan R package after downsampling to 27 000 UMIs. Paired Mann-Whitney U tests on discordant twin pairs were used, with Benjamini-Hochberg multiple-testing correction. Following reprocessing of the reads by TCRdb, the data hold one row per CDR3 protein sequence and no DNA is available. The V and J calls follow TCRdb's processing rather than the paper's. The sample table holds approximately 210,000 distinct CDR3 sequences. 7.7% of the sample goes to the ten largest clones.

CDR1 and CDR2 were assigned from the germline V gene (reference sequence) as MNHEY and SMNVEV. The cysteine opens and the phenylalanine closes a CDR3 of 13 amino acids. No DNA appears here. With respect to this clonotype: The antigen it recognizes is unknown.

This TCR was recovered from a human donor with ulcerative colitis or Crohn's disease, or a healthy co-twin of an affected twin (not recorded which). This sequence uses TRBV27 and TRBJ2-7. The sample comprised blood. CDR3 protein: CASSYRSSYEQYF.